These T cell receptor beta chains were read from a single sample in a study of cytomegalovirus exposure and HLA in healthy donors. Repertoires were generated with immunoSEQ multiplex PCR, while TCRdb's copy carries only in-frame clones and drops some. The sample holds about 95,000 clones, nearly 80% seen once. The sample consisted of PBMCs. All receptors derive from a woman between 35 and 50 years old in good health and CMV-seropositive. The CDR3 runs from the conserved cysteine through the conserved F or W. The order of the fields is D gene, clone size, J gene, V gene, CDR3 DNA, CDR3 protein. The D gene is left open where the match is weak. Expanded clones get a size class; other rows say once, few or many, or leave the size out.

D gene: -
clone size: -
J gene: TRBJ2-3
V gene: TRBV28
CDR3 DNA: TGTGCCAGCAGTTTAGGCATGCTCACAGATACGCAGTATTTT
CDR3 protein: CASSLGMLTDTQYF

D gene: TRBD1
clone size: -
J gene: TRBJ2-2
V gene: TRBV5-1
CDR3 DNA: TGCGCCAGCTCCTATCGGACAGGGCAGACCGGGGAGCTGTTTTTT
CDR3 protein: CASSYRTGQTGELFF

D gene: -
clone size: -
J gene: TRBJ1-5
V gene: TRBV30
CDR3 DNA: TGTGCCTGGAGTTTCGGGGGAGGGAGCAATCAGCCCCAGCATTTT
CDR3 protein: CAWSFGGGSNQPQHF

D gene: -
clone size: -
J gene: TRBJ1-1
V gene: TRBV29-1
CDR3 DNA: TGCAGCGTTGAGGAACCCGGGAATAAGGAAGCTTTCTTT
CDR3 protein: CSVEEPGNKEAFF

D gene: -
clone size: -
J gene: TRBJ2-3
V gene: TRBV20-1
CDR3 DNA: TGCAGTGGGGACACGACAGATACGCAGTATTTT
CDR3 protein: CSGDTTDTQYF

D gene: TRBD1
clone size: -
J gene: TRBJ1-2
V gene: TRBV7-3
CDR3 DNA: TGTGCCAGCGGTTGGACAGGGGGTACTAACTATGGCTACACCTTC
CDR3 protein: CASGWTGGTNYGYTF

D gene: -
clone size: once
J gene: TRBJ2-5
V gene: TRBV7-6
CDR3 DNA: TGTGCCAGCAGCCTAAGGACAGTTGGGGAGACCCAGTACTTC
CDR3 protein: CASSLRTVGETQYF

D gene: TRBD2
clone size: -
J gene: TRBJ2-5
V gene: TRBV5-1
CDR3 DNA: TGCGCCAGCAGCTTGGCTGGGACTAGCTTAGCCCAAGAGACCCAGTACTTC
CDR3 protein: CASSLAGTSLAQETQYF

D gene: -
clone size: few
J gene: TRBJ2-7
V gene: TRBV19
CDR3 DNA: TGTGCCAGTAGTATTGGAGGGTATCCCTACGAGCAGTACTTC
CDR3 protein: CASSIGGYPYEQYF

D gene: -
clone size: -
J gene: TRBJ2-7
V gene: TRBV30
CDR3 DNA: TGTGCCTGGAGTGTACCCGGCAGGCTCGAGCAGTACTTC
CDR3 protein: CAWSVPGRLEQYF

D gene: -
clone size: -
J gene: TRBJ2-7
V gene: TRBV5-1
CDR3 DNA: TGCGCCAGCAGCTTGGCCGGAGGGGCGCGGCACGAGCAGTACTTC
CDR3 protein: CASSLAGGARHEQYF

D gene: TRBD2
clone size: once
J gene: TRBJ2-1
V gene: TRBV4-1
CDR3 DNA: TGCGCCAGCAGCCAAGGGGGGATAGCGGGAGGGTCATACAATGAGCAGTTCTTC
CDR3 protein: CASSQGGIAGGSYNEQFF

D gene: -
clone size: -
J gene: TRBJ2-7
V gene: TRBV15
CDR3 DNA: TGTGCCACCAGCAGAGCAGGGGTCGGGTACGAGCAGTACTTC
CDR3 protein: CATSRAGVGYEQYF

D gene: -
clone size: once
J gene: TRBJ1-1
V gene: TRBV5-1
CDR3 DNA: TGCGCCAGCAGCTTGGGGGGGCCCGCGGTGAACACTGAAGCTTTCTTT
CDR3 protein: CASSLGGPAVNTEAFF

D gene: TRBD1
clone size: few
J gene: TRBJ2-2
V gene: TRBV28
CDR3 DNA: TGTGCCAGCAGTCTGAGACAGGGGCTCGGGGAGCTGTTTTTT
CDR3 protein: CASSLRQGLGELFF

D gene: -
clone size: -
J gene: TRBJ2-2
V gene: TRBV2
CDR3 DNA: TGTGCCAGCAGTGAAGATTTTGTCGCGAACACCGGGGAGCTGTTTTTT
CDR3 protein: CASSEDFVANTGELFF

D gene: TRBD1
clone size: once
J gene: TRBJ2-5
V gene: TRBV27
CDR3 DNA: TGTGCCAGCAGCCGCGGGCTGGGGACAGGGGAAGAGACCCAGTACTTC
CDR3 protein: CASSRGLGTGEETQYF

D gene: TRBD1
clone size: -
J gene: TRBJ1-1
V gene: TRBV19
CDR3 DNA: TGTGCCAGTAGTGTCCGGGACAGGGGGCAGCTGAACACTGAAGCTTTCTTT
CDR3 protein: CASSVRDRGQLNTEAFF

D gene: -
clone size: -
J gene: TRBJ2-5
V gene: TRBV28
CDR3 DNA: TGTGCCACCCGAATCGTAGGACAGCCAGAGACCCAGTACTTC
CDR3 protein: CATRIVGQPETQYF

D gene: -
clone size: once
J gene: TRBJ2-5
V gene: TRBV28
CDR3 DNA: TGTGCCAGCAGTAATATGCAAGAGACCCAGTACTTC
CDR3 protein: CASSNMQETQYF

D gene: TRBD2
clone size: -
J gene: TRBJ2-5
V gene: TRBV5-4
CDR3 DNA: TGTGCCAGCAGCCCGGGAGGGGTCGAAGAGACCCAGTACTTC
CDR3 protein: CASSPGGVEETQYF

D gene: -
clone size: -
J gene: TRBJ2-7
V gene: TRBV18
CDR3 DNA: TGTGCCAGCTCCCAGCAGCGCTACGAGCAGTACTTC
CDR3 protein: CASSQQRYEQYF

D gene: TRBD2
clone size: -
J gene: TRBJ2-1
V gene: TRBV5-4
CDR3 DNA: TGTGCCAGCAGCTTGGGGCCTAGCGGGGAGCTGGTTGAGCAGTTCTTC
CDR3 protein: CASSLGPSGELVEQFF

D gene: TRBD1
clone size: -
J gene: TRBJ2-4
V gene: TRBV4-1
CDR3 DNA: TGCGCCAGCAGCAATCGACAGGGGGAGAACATTCAGTACTTC
CDR3 protein: CASSNRQGENIQYF

D gene: TRBD1
clone size: -
J gene: TRBJ2-5
V gene: TRBV5-1
CDR3 DNA: TGCGCCAGCAGCAGGGACAGACCCGAAGAGACCCAGTACTTC
CDR3 protein: CASSRDRPEETQYF

D gene: TRBD2
clone size: -
J gene: TRBJ2-1
V gene: TRBV11-3
CDR3 DNA: TGTGCCAGCAGCAACCGACTAGCGGGACATAACAATGAGCAGTTCTTC
CDR3 protein: CASSNRLAGHNNEQFF

D gene: -
clone size: few
J gene: TRBJ1-4
V gene: TRBV19
CDR3 DNA: TGTGCCAGTAGTATCATGGGGGGAAATGAAAAACTGTTTTTT
CDR3 protein: CASSIMGGNEKLFF

D gene: -
clone size: -
J gene: TRBJ2-7
V gene: TRBV5-8
CDR3 DNA: TGTGCCAGCAGCTACGGAGGAGGTCGATACGAGCAGTACTTC
CDR3 protein: CASSYGGGRYEQYF

D gene: TRBD1
clone size: -
J gene: TRBJ2-7
V gene: TRBV4-1
CDR3 DNA: TGCGCCAGCAGCCAAGTACCGGGACAGAGCTCCTACGAGCAGTACTTC
CDR3 protein: CASSQVPGQSSYEQYF

D gene: TRBD1
clone size: -
J gene: TRBJ1-6
V gene: TRBV5-1
CDR3 DNA: TGCGCCAGCAGCATCGGACAGGTTGATTCACCCCTCCACTTT
CDR3 protein: CASSIGQVDSPLHF